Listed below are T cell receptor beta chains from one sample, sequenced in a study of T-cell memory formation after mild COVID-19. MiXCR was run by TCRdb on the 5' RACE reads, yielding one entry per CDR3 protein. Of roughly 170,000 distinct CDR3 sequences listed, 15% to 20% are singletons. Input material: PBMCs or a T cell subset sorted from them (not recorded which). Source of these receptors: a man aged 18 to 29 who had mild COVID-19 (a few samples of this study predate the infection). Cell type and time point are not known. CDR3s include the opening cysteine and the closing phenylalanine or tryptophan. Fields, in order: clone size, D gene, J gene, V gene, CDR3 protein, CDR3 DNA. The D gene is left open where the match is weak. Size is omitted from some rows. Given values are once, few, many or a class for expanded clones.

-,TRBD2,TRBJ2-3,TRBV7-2,CASPRVAGGTDTQYF,TGTGCCAGCCCTAGGGTAGCGGGGGGCACAGATACGCAGTATTTT
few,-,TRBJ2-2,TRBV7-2,CASSLAGHPLNTGELFF,TGTGCCAGCAGCTTAGCCGGACACCCCTTGAACACCGGGGAGCTGTTTTTT
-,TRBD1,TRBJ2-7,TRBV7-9,CASSYRQGYEQYF,TGTGCCAGCAGCTACCGACAGGGATACGAGCAGTACTTC
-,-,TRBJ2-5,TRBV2,CASCPTTTQETQYF,TGTGCCAGCTGCCCGACCACCACGCAAGAGACCCAGTACTTC
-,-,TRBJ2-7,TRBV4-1,CASSLTVDSSEQYF,TGCGCCAGCAGCCTAACAGTAGATTCGTCCGAGCAGTACTTC
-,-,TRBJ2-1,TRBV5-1,CASSRGTENNEQFF,TGCGCCAGCAGTCGCGGGACAGAGAACAATGAGCAGTTCTTC
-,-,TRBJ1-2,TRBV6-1,CASSPTQNYGYTF,TGTGCCAGCAGCCCTACTCAAAACTATGGCTACACCTTC
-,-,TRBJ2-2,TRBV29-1,CSVEFRVAGELFF,TGCAGCGTTGAGTTCCGGGTGGCCGGGGAGCTGTTTTTT
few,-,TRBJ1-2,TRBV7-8,CASSVDGSYGYTF,TGTGCCAGCAGCGTGGACGGAAGCTATGGCTACACCTTC
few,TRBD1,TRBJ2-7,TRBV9,CASSPRPGDRGYEQYF,TGTGCCAGCAGCCCTCGTCCTGGGGACAGGGGCTACGAGCAGTACTTC